This T cell receptor (beta chain) was profiled in a study of CD8 T cells in Susac syndrome. With random hexamers, reverse transcription was performed on about 0.5 to 1 ug of RNA. TCRdb re-derived calls from the immunoSEQ multiplex PCR reads in MiXCR, one entry per CDR3 protein. The repertoire consists of 200,000 or so distinct CDR3 sequences, with around 90% occurring once and the leading ten covering roughly 0.13%. The material sequenced was CD8+ T cells from PBMCs. This TCR was recovered from a human donor with multiple sclerosis.

CDR3 bases: TGTGCCAGCAGACACAGGGGTTTCGACAATGAGCAGTTCTTC. Its translation is CASRHRGFDNEQFF. This chain connects TRBV6-5 to TRBJ2-1; the match to TRBD1 covers 7 bases. CDR1 MNHEY and CDR2 SVGAGI come from the germline V gene. The CDR3 runs to 14 residues. V lost 6 bases, J lost 5 bases, and 7 bases stayed unmatched.